Following are 23 T cell receptor beta chains from one sample sequenced in a study of blood T cells in healthy people across ages. For the second PCR, which ran for about 6 to 12 cycles, a sample-barcoded 5' primer and a J-beta primer mix were used. One entry per CDR3 protein results from TCRdb running MiXCR on the 5' RACE reads. Found here are 650,000 to 1,000,000 distinct CDR3 sequences, under 40% of them singletons; the top ten hold 10% to 15%. Material: blood. These receptors were taken from a man aged 18 to 29 in good health.

This clonotype came up a few times. This chain uses TRBV20-1 with TRBJ2-4, with 7 nucleotides matching TRBD2. The DNA end favors TRBJ2-7, so the J call may be wrong. This CDR3 is built from 14 residues. Germline lookup yields CDR1 DFQATT and CDR2 SNEGSKA (reference sequence). CDR3 coding DNA: TGCAGTGCTAGAGCGGTGGCTAGCGGTTACGAGCAGTACTTC. As protein: CSARAVASGYEQYF.

Points on this clonotype: It may be a read error: a sequence one base away is much more abundant. V usage is TRBV12-3 or TRBV12-4 and J usage is TRBJ1-2, with no clear D. This CDR3 contains 14 residues. Trimming pared 5 bases from V and 5 bases from J, leaving 15 bases between. The CDR3 spells CASSAGSGRYGYTF. The CDR3 nucleotides are TGTGCCAGCAGTGCAGGTTCGGGCCGTTATGGCTACACCTTC.

This clonotype showed up just a few times. V is TRBV9 and J is TRBJ1-2; 7 bases match TRBD1. The V and J ends lost 3 bases and 0 bases, in that order; junction bases with no gene match: 8. Germline V gives CDR1 SGDLS, CDR2 YYNGEE. This CDR3 comprises 16 residues. The CDR3 sequence is CASSATGQPANYGYTF. CDR3 DNA: TGTGCCAGCAGCGCCACGGGACAGCCAGCTAACTATGGCTACACCTTC. The full variable domain, completed using reference TRBV9 and TRBJ1-2, is DSGVTQTPKHLITATGQRVTLRCSPRSGDLSVYWYQQSLDQGLQFLIQYYNGEERAKGNILERFSAQQFPDLHSELNLSSLELGDSALYFCASSATGQPANYGYTFGSGTRLTVV.

The chain has TRBV7-2 and TRBJ2-7; 8 bases map to TRBD1. Germline values: CDR1 SGHTA, CDR2 FQGNSA. CDR3 length: 15 residues. V shed 0 bases and J 3 bases; nucleotides not matched to a gene: 4. The CDR3 bases are TGTGCCAGCAGCTTAGCGGCAGGGGGCATCTACGAGCAGTACTTC. As protein: CASSLAAGGIYEQYF.

This clonotype was counted at least ten times. A read error may account for a junction end that differs from germline. The V call is TRBV6-5, the J call TRBJ2-3, with 7 bases matching TRBD1. This CDR3 region has 12 residues. Per the germline V gene, CDR1 is MNHEY and CDR2 is SVGAGI. CDR3: CASRTGTDTQYF. The CDR3 DNA reads TGTGCCAGCAGGACAGGGACAGATACACAGTATTTT.

This clonotype occurred a few times. The J gene is TRBJ2-2, the V gene TRBV4-3; 9 positions match TRBD1. CDR1 is LGHNA and CDR2 is YSLEER in the germline V gene. The CDR3 is made up of 17 amino acids. The V segment lost 0 bases and the J segment 3 bases; nucleotides outside the gene matches: 5. DNA of the CDR3: TGCGCCAGCAGCCAAGATCGGGACAGGGCGGACACCGGGGAGCTGTTTTTT. This sequence encodes CASSQDRDRADTGELFF.

This clonotype came up a few times. This rearrangement joins TRBV25-1 to TRBJ2-2; no clear D gene. Germline loops: CDR1 MGHDK, CDR2 SYGVNS. The germline V and J ends were trimmed by 1 base and 0 bases, with 12 bases remaining between them. The CDR3 spans 17 residues. The CDR3 DNA sequence: TGTGCCAGCAGTGAATTCCCATCACTTACGAACACCGGGGAGCTGTTTTTT. Protein: CASSEFPSLTNTGELFF.

The J gene is TRBJ2-1, the V gene TRBV7-2, with unresolved D. The V and J ends lost 7 bases and 2 bases respectively, with 9 bases between them. The CDR3 has 13 amino acids. In germline, CDR1 is SGHTA, CDR2 FQGNSA. The CDR3 coding sequence is TGTGCCAGCACTCAAGTTACCTACAATGAGCAGTTCTTC. Translating gives CASTQVTYNEQFF.

This clonotype was seen a handful of times. This sequence joins TRBV29-1 and TRBJ2-3, with 11 nucleotides matching TRBD2. From germline, CDR1 is SQVTM and CDR2 ANQGSEA. Germline trimming cut 2 bases from V and 9 bases from J; bases unmatched to any gene: 4. CDR3 size: 13 residues. CDR3 bases: TGCAGCGTTGAACTAGCGGGGGGAGGGACGCAGTATTTT. Translating it yields CSVELAGGGTQYF.

For the CDR3, the DNA is TGTGCCAGCAGCCAAGGGGGGCCTAGCGGAACGCAGTATTTT. It specifies CASSQGGPSGTQYF. The chain combines TRBV3-1 with TRBJ2-3; TRBD2 might be the D (7 bases). The germline CDR1 and CDR2 sequences are LGHDT and YNNKEL (reference sequence). The CDR3 has 14 residues. V gave up 1 base and J gave up 9 bases, with 14 bases separating them.

The genes are TRBV6-1 and TRBJ2-7; 8 bases fit TRBD1. This CDR3 comprises 16 residues. Germline values: CDR1 MNHNS, CDR2 SASEGT. The trim removed 1 base at V and 7 bases at J, leaving 12 bases unmatched. The CDR3 protein is CASSEDDGQGYNEQYF. The CDR3 DNA follows: TGTGCCAGCAGTGAAGATGACGGACAGGGATACAATGAGCAGTACTTC.

This clonotype was observed at least ten times. The J gene is TRBJ2-7, the V gene TRBV4-1, with a possible D match to TRBD1 (6 bases). V was cut by 1 base and J by 3 bases, with 13 bases left in between. This CDR3 region has 15 residues. Germline V gene sequence: CDR1 MGHRA, CDR2 YSYEKL. The CDR3 region is CASSQVHAGDYEQYF. CDR3 nucleotides: TGCGCCAGCAGCCAAGTACATGCAGGGGACTACGAGCAGTACTTC.

The chain links TRBV4-2 to TRBJ2-5, with 12 bases lining up with TRBD2. Germline V gene data show CDR1 as LGHNA and CDR2 as YNFKEQ. This CDR3 has 19 residues. J gave up 1 base and V 4 bases, and 13 bases lay outside the gene matches. The CDR3, as DNA: TGTGCCAGCAGCCGCACTAGCGGGGGGAACGTAAAGGGCCAAGAGACCCAGTACTTC. It specifies CASSRTSGGNVKGQETQYF.

This clonotype was seen repeatedly, ten times or more. The chain links TRBV4-2 to TRBJ2-3; TRBD2 matches 12 bases. Trimming removed 2 bases from V and 5 bases from J; junction bases left unmatched: 5. Germline CDR1 is LGHNA and CDR2 is YNFKEQ. This CDR3 contains 16 residues. DNA of the CDR3: TGTGCCAGCAGCCAATCCCTAGCGGGGGGGATAGATACGCAGTATTTT. Protein sequence: CASSQSLAGGIDTQYF.

Worth noting for this clonotype: This may be a read error, as it is one base from a much larger clone. V is TRBV6-4 and J is TRBJ2-1; D is perhaps TRBD1 or TRBD2 (5 bases each). There are 14 residues in the CDR3. CDR1 MRHNA and CDR2 SNTAGT come from the germline V gene. Trimming removed 7 bases from V and 10 bases from J, with 20 bases in between. For the CDR3, the DNA is TGTGCCAGCAATCCCGGGGACCGATACTACGAGCAGTTCTTC. Protein: CASNPGDRYYEQFF.

The J gene is TRBJ2-5, the V gene TRBV7-9, with a possible D match to TRBD2 (6 bases). Trimming left V 5 bases short and J 11 bases short, with 21 bases between. The V gene's germline CDR1 is SEHNR and CDR2 FQNEAQ (reference sequence). This CDR3 contains 14 residues. CDR3 sequence: CASSLPGALWEQYF. CDR3 in DNA: TGTGCCAGCAGCCTACCGGGAGCCCTTTGGGAGCAGTACTTC.

Regarding this clonotype: This could be a read error, since a much larger clone is one nucleotide away. V usage is TRBV7-9 and J usage is TRBJ2-1, with D unclear. The CDR3 consists of 14 residues. CDR1 SEHNR and CDR2 FQNEAQ come from the germline V gene (reference sequence). Trimming left V 1 base short and J 13 bases short, with 17 bases between. The DNA of the CDR3 is TGTGCCAGCAGCTTAGTAGGGCTGCAAGAGACCCAGTTCTTC. Translation: CASSLVGLQETQFF.

Comments on this clonotype: This may be a read error: a much more frequent sequence differs by one nucleotide. The rearrangement links TRBV20-1 to TRBJ2-7; 11 nucleotides align to TRBD2. J gave up 2 bases and V 5 bases, and 5 bases lay outside the gene matches. Germline V lookup: CDR1 DFQATT, CDR2 SNEGSKA (reference sequence). The CDR3 is 14 residues long. Written as DNA, the CDR3 is TGCAGTGCTCCTGCTAGCGGGGGGCCCTACGAGCAGTACTTC. Amino acids: CSAPASGGPYEQYF.

The chain employs TRBV7-2 and TRBJ2-2; TRBD1 aligns across 7 bases. The CDR3 spans 15 residues. CDR1 SGHTA and CDR2 FQGNSA come from the germline V gene. V was pared by 7 bases and J by 4 bases, with 9 bases of the junction left unmatched. CDR3 nucleotide sequence: TGTGCCAGCACCCCGCAGGGGGATGGCACCGGGGAGCTGTTTTTT. Encoded protein: CASTPQGDGTGELFF.

This clonotype has only a few counts. The chain links TRBV27 to TRBJ2-5; D not resolved. Deletions cut 5 bases from V and 5 bases from J, with 21 bases between. This CDR3 region has 16 residues. Germline-derived CDR1 and CDR2 are MNHEY and SMNVEV (reference sequence). This CDR3 reads CASSLGPGRYLETQYF. The CDR3 bases are TGTGCCAGCAGTCTGGGTCCGGGCCGCTATTTGGAGACCCAGTACTTC.

This clonotype was seen a handful of times. This rearrangement joins TRBV7-2 to TRBJ2-3; D gene ambiguous. V gave up 1 base and J gave up 0 bases, with 8 bases separating them. This CDR3 spans 15 amino acids. The germline V gene encodes CDR1 SGHTA and CDR2 FQGNSA. In DNA form, the CDR3 reads TGTGCCAGCAGCTTAGATCCTCCTAGCACAGATACGCAGTATTTT. Amino acids: CASSLDPPSTDTQYF.

The J gene is TRBJ2-2, the V gene TRBV7-3; D call uncertain. Per the germline V gene, CDR1 is SGHTA and CDR2 is FQGTGA. Trimming cost V 5 bases and J 2 bases, with 6 bases left between them. The CDR3 sequence is 13 residues long. CDR3 bases: TGTGCCAGCAGCACATTCAACACCGGGGAGCTGTTTTTT. Its translation: CASSTFNTGELFF.

A remark on this clonotype: A much larger clonotype is one base distant, so this may be a read error. The J gene is TRBJ2-5, the V gene TRBV25-1; 7 bases line up with TRBD1. Unmatched junction bases numbered 6, after V lost 6 bases and J lost 5 bases. This CDR3 contains 13 residues. Germline values: CDR1 MGHDK, CDR2 SYGVNS. The CDR3 spells CASREDRAETQYF. CDR3 DNA: TGTGCCAGCAGGGAAGACAGGGCTGAGACCCAGTACTTC.